This T cell receptor (beta chain) was captured in a study of blood T cell repertoires in COVID-19. Germline lookup yields CDR1 MNHEY and CDR2 SVGAGI. V gave up 4 bases and J gave up 2 bases, with 12 bases separating them. This CDR3 comprises 15 residues. Authors' data handling: Quantification of nucleated cells was approximated via reference gene primer amplification. Using immunoSEQ multiplex PCR, the repertoire was profiled, and TCRdb retains in-frame clones only, with some absent. That table supplies the V and J calls and clone size; D and trimming were determined from the DNA. The top ten clones hold about a tenth of a sample with 95,000 to 150,000 clones, 85% of them seen once.

The receptor was isolated from an elderly man with acute or convalescent COVID-19. The sample taken for sequencing was peripheral blood. This sequence joins TRBV6-5 and TRBJ2-1, with D tentatively TRBD2 (5 bases). CDR3 in amino acids: CASSLNSGPYNEQFF. The DNA for the CDR3 is TGTGCCAGCAGTTTGAACAGCGGACCCTACAATGAGCAGTTCTTC.